Shown below are 11 T cell receptor beta chains from a single sample sequenced in a study of T cell responses to AZD1222 COVID-19 vaccine. Clones were read by immunoSEQ multiplex PCR, and TCRdb kept only the in-frame ones, dropping some. The sample contains 70,000 or so clones, approximately 82% of which appear only once. Sample: peripheral blood, taken 28 days after the second AZD1222 dose. The receptor set was obtained from an adult who received the AZD1222 COVID-19 vaccine.

The chain uses TRBV30 and TRBJ2-7; TRBD2 aligns across 9 bases. CDR1 GTSNPN and CDR2 SVGIG come from the germline V gene (reference sequence). J lost 2 bases, V lost 7 bases, and 9 bases had no gene match. CDR3 size: 14 residues. The CDR3 nucleotides are TGTGCCTTATTTAGCGGGAGCAAGACCTACGAGCAGTACTTC. This gives the protein CALFSGSKTYEQYF.

In its sample, this clone was seen once. The CDR3 DNA sequence: TGTGCCAGCAGTCGACTAGCGGGAGGGCGGGCAGATACGCAGTATTTT. Its protein product is CASSRLAGGRADTQYF. The chain couples TRBV2 to TRBJ2-3; TRBD2 agrees at 14 bases. Germline CDR1 SNHLY, CDR2 FYNNEI. The CDR3 consists of 16 residues. V was pared by 5 bases and J by 4 bases, with 5 bases of the junction left unmatched.

V and J are TRBV12-5 and TRBJ1-2; TRBD1 matches at 9 bases. V shed 4 bases and J 4 bases; nucleotides not matched to a gene: 4. Germline V gives CDR1 LGHNT, CDR2 FRNRAP. The CDR3 is 14 amino acids. The CDR3 DNA reads TGTGCTAGTGGTTCCGCGGACAGGGGCTATGGCTACACCTTC. Protein sequence: CASGSADRGYGYTF.

This chain links TRBV15 with TRBJ1-2; a possible D gene is TRBD1 (5 bases). V was trimmed by 4 bases and J by 8 bases, leaving 14 bases between them. This CDR3 region has 13 residues. Germline CDR1 LNHNV, CDR2 YYDKDF (reference sequence). For the CDR3, the DNA is TGTGCCACCAGCACCCTCCAGGGTCCCGGCTACACCTTC. This encodes CATSTLQGPGYTF.

This chain joins TRBV5-1 and TRBJ2-2, with no clear D. V shed 6 bases and J shed 10 bases, with 16 bases lying between them. This CDR3 contains 13 residues. In germline, CDR1 is SGHRS, CDR2 YFSETQ. CDR3 protein: CASTEFGLQELFF. The CDR3 DNA reads as TGCGCCAGCACCGAATTTGGGCTCCAGGAGCTGTTTTTT.

The V gene is TRBV15, the J gene TRBJ2-3; D might be TRBD1 (5 bases). The length of the CDR3 is 16 residues. Germline lookup yields CDR1 LNHNV and CDR2 YYDKDF (reference sequence). V lost 0 bases, J lost 7 bases, and 17 bases lay in between. CDR3 sequence reads: CATSREDNPTTYTQYF. Here the CDR3 DNA reads TGTGCCACCAGCAGAGAGGACAACCCTACTACCTATACGCAGTATTTT.

This clone was detected a few times. This chain uses TRBV19 with TRBJ2-5; 10 bases agree with TRBD1. The CDR3 contains 16 residues. V lost 1 base, J lost 5 bases, and 7 bases stayed unmatched. Germline CDR1 and CDR2: LNHDA and SQIVND (reference sequence). CDR3 protein: CASSIGGQGGRETQYF. The CDR3 coding sequence is TGTGCCAGTAGTATAGGTGGACAGGGGGGCCGCGAGACCCAGTACTTC.

The gene calls are TRBV12-5 and TRBJ2-1; D is uncertain. The CDR3 loop spans 12 amino acids. V lost 2 bases and J lost 9, with 8 bases in between. Germline V gene lookup returns CDR1 LGHNT and CDR2 FRNRAP. CDR3 in DNA: TGTGCTAGTGGTTTGAATTCGGCTGAGCAGTTCTTC. It is translated as CASGLNSAEQFF.

The CDR3 region has the DNA TGCAGCGTTGCTAGAGGGACGCGTAGCCGGGGAAAACACAATGAGCAGTTCTTC. It specifies CSVARGTRSRGKHNEQFF. The chain has TRBV29-1 and TRBJ2-1; D tentatively fits TRBD1 or TRBD2 (5 bases each). V lost 4 bases to trimming and J lost 5 bases, with 27 bases between them. Germline CDR1 reads SQVTM; CDR2 reads ANQGSEA. The CDR3 has 18 residues.

The chain recombines TRBV7-2 with TRBJ2-7, with D perhaps assigned TRBD1 or TRBD2 (5 bases each). The germline CDR1 and CDR2 sequences are SGHTA and FQGNSA. Trimming shortened V by 3 bases and J by 2 bases, and 14 bases separated the two germline ends. The CDR3 is 15 amino acids. In DNA, the CDR3 is TGTGCCAGCAGCTTGGGATTCGGGGCCCCCTACGAGCAGTACTTC. Translation: CASSLGFGAPYEQYF. The full variable domain, its missing parts supplied by reference TRBV7-2 and TRBJ2-7, is GAGVSQSPSNKVTEKGKDVELRCDPISGHTALYWYRQSLGQGLEFLIYFQGNSAPDKSGLPSDRFSAERTGGSVSTLTIQRTQQEDSAVYLCASSLGFGAPYEQYFGPGTRLTVT.

The chain recombines TRBV5-1 with TRBJ2-1; D not resolved. Germline V gene data show CDR1 as SGHRS and CDR2 as YFSETQ. Trimming stripped 0 bases from V and 7 bases from J, with 8 bases between. CDR3 length: 13 residues. The CDR3 DNA is TGCGCCAGCAGCTTGGCCGGGCCGAATGAGCAGTTCTTC. This codes for CASSLAGPNEQFF.